This TCR beta chain was retrieved from a study of blood T cell repertoires in COVID-19. TCRdb keeps only in-frame clones here, not all; method: immunoSEQ multiplex PCR. The sample includes around 200,000 clones, approximately 91% of them seen just once. There are 13 residues in the CDR3. V was shortened by 1 base and J by 7 bases, with 10 bases between the two germline ends. In germline, CDR1 is LGHDT, CDR2 YNNKEL (reference sequence). Material: peripheral blood. The TCR originated in a man aged 18 to 35 with active or convalescent COVID-19. V and J are TRBV3-1 (or the pseudogene TRBV3-2) and TRBJ1-1; no firm D call. As DNA, the CDR3 is TGTGCCAGCAGCCAAGTCCGAGGTGATGAAGCTTTCTTT. The encoded protein is CASSQVRGDEAFF.